This TCR beta chain came from a study of identical twins. V was shortened by 0 bases and J by 15 bases, with 11 bases between the two germline ends. The CDR3 is made up of 12 amino acids. The germline V gene has CDR1 SGHAT and CDR2 FQNNGV. TCRdb re-called the 5' RACE reads with MiXCR, one entry per CDR3 protein. The sample shows hundreds of thousands of distinct CDR3 sequences, around 6.1% of them seen only once. J is TRBJ1-4 and V is TRBV11-2; a weak D match, TRBD1 (5 bases). This TCR derives from a man aged 18 to 35 in good health. Sequencing was done on a sample of naive T cells sorted from blood. The CDR3 sequence is CASSLDRGVMFF. The CDR3 DNA sequence: TGTGCCAGCAGCTTAGATCGGGGGGTAATGTTTTTT.